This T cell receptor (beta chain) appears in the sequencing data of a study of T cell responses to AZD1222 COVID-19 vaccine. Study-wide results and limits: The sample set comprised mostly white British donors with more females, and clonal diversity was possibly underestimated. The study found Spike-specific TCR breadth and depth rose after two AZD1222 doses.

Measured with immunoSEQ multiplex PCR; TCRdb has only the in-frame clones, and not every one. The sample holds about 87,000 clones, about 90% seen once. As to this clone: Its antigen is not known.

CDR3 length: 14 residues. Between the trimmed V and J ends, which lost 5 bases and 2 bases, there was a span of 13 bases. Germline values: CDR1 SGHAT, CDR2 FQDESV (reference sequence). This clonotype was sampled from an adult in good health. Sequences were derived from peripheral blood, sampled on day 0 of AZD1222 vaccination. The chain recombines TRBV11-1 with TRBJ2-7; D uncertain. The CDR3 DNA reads TGTGCCAGCAGCCGCCGTAGGCCGCCCTACGAGCAGTACTTC. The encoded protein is CASSRRRPPYEQYF. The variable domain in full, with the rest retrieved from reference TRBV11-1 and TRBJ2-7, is EAEVAQSPRYKITEKSQAVAFWCDPISGHATLYWYRQILGQGPELLVQFQDESVVDDSQLPKDRFSAERLKGVDSTLKIQPAELGDSAMYLCASSRRRPPYEQYFGPGTRLTVT.